These T cell receptor beta chains were read from a single sample in a study of vaccination and CD4 T cells after COVID-19. No antigen has been assigned to these receptors. TCRdb fed the PCR reads into MiXCR, producing one record per CDR3 protein. The sample shows more than 25,000 distinct CDR3 sequences, approximately 62% of them seen only once. The material sequenced was CD4+ T cells from blood, cultured in vitro, taken after SARS-CoV-2 vaccination. These TCRs come from a human donor who received a COVID-19 vaccine. CDR3s include the opening cysteine and the closing phenylalanine or tryptophan. The D gene is left open where the match is weak. The size field is filled for only some rows; it gives once, few, many or a size class.

size	V	D	length	J	DNA	CDR3
.	TRBV5-3	.	12	TRBJ1-2	TGTGCCAGAAGCTTGCGGGGGCATGGCTACACCTTC	CARSLRGHGYTF
.	TRBV28	TRBD1	13	TRBJ2-5	TGTGCCAGCAGTTCGGGACAGCAAGAGACCCAGTACTTC	CASSSGQQETQYF
few	TRBV7-8	.	13	TRBJ2-7	TGTGCCAGCAGCTTCGGCAGATCCTACGAGCAGTACTTC	CASSFGRSYEQYF
.	TRBV7-2	TRBD2	11	TRBJ2-3	TGTGCCAGCAGCTCGGGAGGTACGCAGTATTTT	CASSSGGTQYF
.	TRBV30	.	13	TRBJ1-5	TGTGCCTGGAGTGGAGGGCTGAATCAGCCCCAGCATTTT	CAWSGGLNQPQHF
.	TRBV12-3/TRBV12-4	TRBD1	17	TRBJ1-5	TGTGCCAGCAGTGCCGACAGGGGGGAAAATAGCAATCAGCCCCAGCATTTT	CASSADRGENSNQPQHF
.	TRBV24-1	.	13	TRBJ2-2	TGTGCCACCAGGGAGGGTTCGGGCGGGGAGCTGTTTTTT	CATREGSGGELFF
.	TRBV6-5	.	15	TRBJ1-5	TGTGCCAGCAGTTACTTAGGTGCGGGCAATCAGCCCCAGCATTTT	CASSYLGAGNQPQHF
.	TRBV12-3/TRBV12-4	TRBD2	16	TRBJ2-5	TGTGCCAGCAGTTCGGGAACTAGCGGGGGGAGAGAGACCCAGTACTTC	CASSSGTSGGRETQYF
.	TRBV6-4	.	15	TRBJ1-6	TGTGCCAGCGGCCAATCGTCCTCCTATAATTCACCCCTCCACTTT	CASGQSSSYNSPLHF
few	TRBV21-1	.	13	TRBJ1-1	TGTGCCAGCAGCAAAACAGAGAACACTGAAGCTTTCTTT	CASSKTENTEAFF
.	TRBV6-1	TRBD1	15	TRBJ1-2	TGTGCCAGCAGCGACACCGGGACAGGAATCTATGGCTACACCTTC	CASSDTGTGIYGYTF
.	TRBV6-2/TRBV6-3	.	15	TRBJ2-3	TGTGCCACCTACCCGAGGACGGACCCCACAGATACGCAGTATTTT	CATYPRTDPTDTQYF
.	TRBV20-1	TRBD1	13	TRBJ2-7	TGCAGTGCCCCTGACAGGGGGGTCGTGGAGCAGTACTTC	CSAPDRGVVEQYF
.	TRBV21-1	.	15	TRBJ2-5	TGTGCCAGCAGCTCAGACGGGGACAGGGAAGAGACCCAGTACTTC	CASSSDGDREETQYF
few	TRBV6-1	.	18	TRBJ1-1	TGTGCCAGCAGTGAAGTGGGGGGTTACCCAAGGAGGAACACTGAAGCTTTCTTT	CASSEVGGYPRRNTEAFF
.	TRBV9	TRBD1	18	TRBJ1-6	TGTGCCAGCAGCGTAGGGTCAGGGTCAGGGGGCCCTACTTCACCCCTCCACTTT	CASSVGSGSGGPTSPLHF
.	TRBV19	.	13	TRBJ2-5	TGTGCCAGTAGTATAGGGAACCAAGAGACCCAGTACTTC	CASSIGNQETQYF